The following is a T cell receptor (beta chain) sequence with its context. Its antigen is undetermined. The CDR3 runs to 16 residues. Germline V gives CDR1 SGHRS, CDR2 YFSETQ. Trimming cost V 1 base and J 4 bases, with 17 bases left between them. The sample comes from a study of Ad26.COV2.S vaccination and SARS-CoV-2 variants. Study in general: Doses of Ad26.COV2.S were injected into muscle once or twice, 56 days apart. Study observations and caveats: It is possible that the TCR breadth and depth analyses underestimated the total T cell responses. Vaccine recipients posted higher spike-specific TCR breadth than their placebo counterparts.

Treatment: roughly 19 received Ad26.COV2.S at low or high dose, single or two shots; about 5 received placebo; per-sample allocation not given. At day 63 after the first vaccine or placebo injection, samples were drawn. SARS-CoV-2 spike from the Wuhan strain was encoded by the vaccine, an Ad26 vector. Sequencing used immunoSEQ multiplex PCR; TCRdb keeps in-frame clones, though not all of them. The data contain roughly 420,000 clones, roughly nine tenths of them singletons. V and J are TRBV5-1 and TRBJ1-2, with D tentatively TRBD1 (6 bases). Here the sequenced sample was peripheral blood, taken in a trial of Ad26.COV2.S vaccine versus placebo. The TCR sequence derives from a person aged 18-60 years who received the Ad26.COV2.S COVID-19 vaccine or a placebo. The CDR3 sequence is CASSLLGASPTYGYTF. The CDR3 coding sequence is TGCGCCAGCAGCTTGTTGGGGGCCTCACCCACCTATGGCTACACCTTC.